This section outlines one T cell receptor beta chain sequence together with its context. This receptor's antigen is unknown. No base quality values were provided; no much bigger clone lies one nucleotide off. The sample comes from a study of long-term antiretroviral therapy in people with HIV (dated by TCRdb to between 2021 and 2024). About the study as a whole: The earliest samples were collected roughly a decade before the 2015 WHO recommendation for immediate ART, at a time when ART was usually postponed until CD4 counts fell. No cross-contamination during QIAcube processing turned up in test extractions that ran a monoclonal T-cell line alongside 25 to 35 polyclonal samples. A retrospective serial study tested whether ART initiation and durable HIV suppression were associated with changes in peripheral blood TRB repertoire composition and diversity. Of the roughly 27 participants with HIV, 10 to 11 were female. From a few dozen adults with confirmed HIV infection, the cohort provided 150 to 200 cryopreserved PBMC samples, gathered serially across a mean of about 6 years (range 1-12). Broader findings and caveats from the paper: A significant increase in TRB diversity was found to be associated with ART initiation, although TRB diversity was observed to remain significantly below that of transplant donor controls even after long-term ART. The repertoire was dominated across all time points by expanded TRB clones identified before ART initiation, although this dominance was seen to fluctuate and to decrease in many PLHIV after ART. Because cell numbers in pre-ART samples were limited, unsorted PBMC were profiled instead of sorted CD4+ and CD8+ T cells. The samples span the years 2004 to 2017, and the ART regimens used may be less effective than current regimens. Inferences about post-ART repertoire changes were limited because no data were available on ART adherence, viral resistance or therapy changes. Limited PBMC availability meant only the TCR beta chain was sequenced, without alpha chain pairing. HIV repertoires had narrower CDR3 length ranges than controls, and the network structure suggested an antigen-experienced repertoire that shifted only slightly toward naive after ART.

As encoded in the germline V gene (reference sequence), CDR1 is LNHDA while CDR2 is SQIVND. The CDR3 numbers 14 residues from cysteine through phenylalanine. Left in the record is the CDR3 DNA by itself, 42 bases read in frame from the first base. V sheds 3 bases and J sheds 6 bases, leaving 14 bases between their ends. Inclusion was restricted to participants for whom at least one PBMC sample before ART initiation and at least two post-ART samples were available. All participants with HIV were treated in the United States of America. Before DNA extraction, cryopreserved samples of about 0.95-10 million PBMC were thawed and then washed. At the time of the earliest PBMC sample, participants with HIV were aged between about 23 and 55 years. PBMC samples were contributed by each participant from 1-4 timepoints before ART initiation and 2-8 timepoints after ART initiation, with a median of 7 samples. Serial HIV viral load, CD4+ T-cell count, ART history and demographic data were obtained for every participant. Using a Qiagen kit on a QIAcube, genomic DNA was extracted from unsorted PBMC, with samples processed in batches of 12.

The immunoSEQ hsTCRB v3.0 assay was used at survey level resolution for TRB variable region sequencing. TRB sequencing targeted a depth of about 40,000-55,000 T-cell genomes per sample. TRB libraries were pooled and sequenced on an Illumina MiSeq using a v3 150-cycle kit. As for how the authors treated the data: Analysis of repertoires was carried out in R inside a reproducible Nextflow workflow spanning QC, data transformation and analysis. LymphoSeq2, an R package for AIRR-Seq data exploration, was used to implement custom analyses. After excluding several samples that yielded fewer than 5000 total TRB sequences, 150 to 200 HIV repertoires remained for analysis. Among the approximately 190 retained HIV repertoires, about 57 were collected before ART initiation and roughly 130 were collected after ART initiation. Repertoires were downsampled to 5000 TRB nucleotide sequences, with summary statistics averaged over 100 downsampling iterations. Only TRB sequences with CDR3 regions of at least seven amino acids were retained for analysis. Diversity was assessed using a clonality score derived from Shannon entropy and using the Gini coefficient. In the repertoire networks, any two of the top 5000 CDR3 amino acid sequences were connected whenever the two sequences differed by an edit distance of one. GLIPH2 predicted antigen specificity groups and MHC restriction for TRB CDR3 amino acid sequences. CDR3 amino acid sequences were matched against VDJdb and McPAS-TCR to flag known CMV, EBV, HIV or tissue antigen associations. Pre-ART, post-ART and control groups were compared with Wilcoxon signed-rank tests and Holm-Bonferroni correction. TCRdb took over this immuneACCESS table, retaining in-frame rearrangements with V and J assigned. Such tables are incomplete; in checked studies, under half of the missing clones stem from an unresolved V gene, and the remainder is unexplained. For V, J and clone size, that table is used; D and trimming come from the DNA. Across this sample there are around 29,000 clones, with around 95% seen only once. More than 8% of the sample is held by the ten biggest clonotypes.

Material: unsorted PBMCs, obtained 5.3 years after starting antiretroviral therapy. The chain links TRBV19 with TRBJ1-2; a tentative D match to TRBD1 spans 5 bases. This clonotype was sampled from a man younger than 45 with HIV. The CDR3 corresponds to CASSILPWGNGYTF. The nucleotide sequence reads as follows: TGTGCCAGTAGTATTCTTCCCTGGGGCAATGGCTACACCTTC. Here the CDR3 is joined to the reference TRBV19 and TRBJ1-2 genes, and the full variable domain is: DGGITQSPKYLFRKEGQNVTLSCEQNLNHDAMYWYRQDPGQGLRLIYYSQIVNDFQKGDIAEGYSVSREKKESFPLTVTSAQKNPTAFYLCASSILPWGNGYTFGSGTRLTVV.